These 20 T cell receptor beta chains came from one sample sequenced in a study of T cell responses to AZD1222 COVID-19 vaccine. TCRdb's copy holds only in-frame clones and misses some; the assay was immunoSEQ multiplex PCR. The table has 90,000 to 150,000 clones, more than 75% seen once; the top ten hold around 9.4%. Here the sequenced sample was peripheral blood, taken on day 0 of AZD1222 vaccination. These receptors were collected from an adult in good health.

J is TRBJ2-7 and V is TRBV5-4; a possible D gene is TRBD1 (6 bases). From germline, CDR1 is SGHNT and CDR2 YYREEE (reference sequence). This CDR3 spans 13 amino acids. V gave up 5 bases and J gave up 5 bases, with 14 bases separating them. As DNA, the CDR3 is TGTGCCAGCAGTCCCGGGACATCGAACGAGCAGTACTTC. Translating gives CASSPGTSNEQYF.

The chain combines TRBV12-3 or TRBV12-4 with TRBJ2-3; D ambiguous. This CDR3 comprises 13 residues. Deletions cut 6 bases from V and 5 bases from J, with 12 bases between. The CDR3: CASRSQSGDTQYF. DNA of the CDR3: TGTGCCAGCAGGTCCCAGTCGGGAGATACGCAGTATTTT.

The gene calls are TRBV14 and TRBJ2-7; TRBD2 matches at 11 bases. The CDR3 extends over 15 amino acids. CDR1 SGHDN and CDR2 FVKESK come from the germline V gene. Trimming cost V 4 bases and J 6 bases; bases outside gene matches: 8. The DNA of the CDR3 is TGTGCCAGCAGCCGAACTAGCGGGAGTCGAAGCGAGCAGTACTTC. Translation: CASSRTSGSRSEQYF.

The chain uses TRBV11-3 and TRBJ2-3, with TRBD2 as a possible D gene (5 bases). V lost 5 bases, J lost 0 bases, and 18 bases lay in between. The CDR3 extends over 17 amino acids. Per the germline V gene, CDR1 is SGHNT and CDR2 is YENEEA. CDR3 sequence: CASSATWTFASTDTQYF. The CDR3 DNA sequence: TGTGCCAGCAGCGCCACTTGGACTTTTGCTAGCACAGATACGCAGTATTTT. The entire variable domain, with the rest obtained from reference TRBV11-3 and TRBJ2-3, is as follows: EAGVVQSPRYKIIEKKQPVAFWCNPISGHNTLYWYLQNLGQGPELLIRYENEEAVDDSQLPKDRFSAERLKGVDSTLKIQPAELGDSAVYLCASSATWTFASTDTQYFGPGTRLTVL.

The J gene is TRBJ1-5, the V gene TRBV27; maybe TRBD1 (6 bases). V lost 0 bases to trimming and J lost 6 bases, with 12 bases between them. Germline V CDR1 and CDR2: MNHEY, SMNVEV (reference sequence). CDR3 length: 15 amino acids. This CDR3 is CASSLSQGTAQPQHF. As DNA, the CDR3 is TGTGCCAGCAGTTTATCTCAGGGGACCGCTCAGCCCCAGCATTTT.

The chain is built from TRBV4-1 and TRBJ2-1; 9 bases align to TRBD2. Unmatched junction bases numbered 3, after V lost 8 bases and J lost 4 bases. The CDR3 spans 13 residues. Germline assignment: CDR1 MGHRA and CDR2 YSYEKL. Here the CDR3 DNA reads TGCGCCAGCGGCGGGGGGGCTTACAATGAGCAGTTCTTC. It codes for CASGGGAYNEQFF.

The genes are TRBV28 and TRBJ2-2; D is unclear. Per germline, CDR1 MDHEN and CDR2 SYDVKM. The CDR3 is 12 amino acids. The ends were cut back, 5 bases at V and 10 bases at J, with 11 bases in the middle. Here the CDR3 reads CASSTLVVELFF. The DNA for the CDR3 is TGTGCCAGCAGTACCCTCGTGGTGGAGCTGTTTTTT.

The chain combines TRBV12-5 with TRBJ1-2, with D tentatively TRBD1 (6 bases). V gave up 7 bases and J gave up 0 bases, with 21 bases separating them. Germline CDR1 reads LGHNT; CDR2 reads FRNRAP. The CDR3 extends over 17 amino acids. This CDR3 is CASATFFSGTTNYGYTF. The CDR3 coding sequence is TGTGCTAGTGCTACTTTCTTCTCCGGGACAACTAACTATGGCTACACCTTC. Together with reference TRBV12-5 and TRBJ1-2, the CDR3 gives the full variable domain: DARVTQTPRHKVTEMGQEVTMRCQPILGHNTVFWYRQTMMQGLELLAYFRNRAPLDDSGMPKDRFSAEMPDATLATLKIQPSEPRDSAVYFCASATFFSGTTNYGYTFGSGTRLTVV.

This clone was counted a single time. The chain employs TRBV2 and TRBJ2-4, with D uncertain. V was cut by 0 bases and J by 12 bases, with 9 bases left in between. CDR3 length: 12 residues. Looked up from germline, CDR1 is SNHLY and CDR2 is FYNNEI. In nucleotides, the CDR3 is TGTGCCAGCAGTGAAGCGTATGGGAATCAGTACTTC. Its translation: CASSEAYGNQYF.

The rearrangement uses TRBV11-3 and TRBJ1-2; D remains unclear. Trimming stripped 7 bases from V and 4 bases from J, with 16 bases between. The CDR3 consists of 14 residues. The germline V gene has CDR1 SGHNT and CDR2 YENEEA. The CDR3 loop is CASTPGLGSYGYTF. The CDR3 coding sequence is TGTGCCAGCACGCCTGGACTTGGGTCCTATGGCTACACCTTC.

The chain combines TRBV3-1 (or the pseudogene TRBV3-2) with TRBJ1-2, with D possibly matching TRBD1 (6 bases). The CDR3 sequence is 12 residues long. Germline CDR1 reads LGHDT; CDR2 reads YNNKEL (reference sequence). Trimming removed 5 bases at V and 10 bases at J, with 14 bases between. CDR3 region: CASSFSGTHYTF. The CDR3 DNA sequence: TGTGCCAGCAGCTTCTCCGGGACACACTACACCTTC.

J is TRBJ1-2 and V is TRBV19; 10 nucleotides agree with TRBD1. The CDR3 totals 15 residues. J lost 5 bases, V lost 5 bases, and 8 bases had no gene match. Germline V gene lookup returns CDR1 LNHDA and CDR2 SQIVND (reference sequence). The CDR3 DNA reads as TGTGCCAGTAGTCCCGGGACAGGGGTGAGGTATGGCTACACCTTC. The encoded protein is CASSPGTGVRYGYTF.

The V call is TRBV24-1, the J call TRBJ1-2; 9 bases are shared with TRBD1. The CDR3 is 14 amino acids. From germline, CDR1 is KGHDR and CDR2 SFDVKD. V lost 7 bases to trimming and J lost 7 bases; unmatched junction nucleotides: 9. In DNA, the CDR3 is TGTGCCACCAGGGAGGACAGGGGAGGAGGTGGCTACACCTTC. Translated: CATREDRGGGGYTF.

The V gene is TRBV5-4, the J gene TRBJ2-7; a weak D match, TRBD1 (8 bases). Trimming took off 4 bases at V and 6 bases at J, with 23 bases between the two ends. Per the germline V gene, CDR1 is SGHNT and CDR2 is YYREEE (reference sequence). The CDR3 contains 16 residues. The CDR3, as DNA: TGTGCCAGCAGCGAAACGGACAGGGAGGGATCGTTCGAGCAGTACTTC. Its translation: CASSETDREGSFEQYF.

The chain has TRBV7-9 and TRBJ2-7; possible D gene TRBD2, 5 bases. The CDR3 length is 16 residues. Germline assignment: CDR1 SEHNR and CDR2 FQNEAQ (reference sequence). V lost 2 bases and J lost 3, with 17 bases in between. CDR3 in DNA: TGTGCCAGCAGCTTATTCCCGCTAGCCGAGAACTACGAGCAGTACTTC. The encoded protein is CASSLFPLAENYEQYF.

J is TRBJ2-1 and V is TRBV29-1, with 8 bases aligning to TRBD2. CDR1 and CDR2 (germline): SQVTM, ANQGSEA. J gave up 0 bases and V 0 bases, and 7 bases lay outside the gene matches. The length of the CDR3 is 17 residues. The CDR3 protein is CSVEDLGTSSSYNEQFF. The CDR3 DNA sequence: TGCAGCGTTGAAGACCTTGGGACTAGTAGCTCCTACAATGAGCAGTTCTTC.

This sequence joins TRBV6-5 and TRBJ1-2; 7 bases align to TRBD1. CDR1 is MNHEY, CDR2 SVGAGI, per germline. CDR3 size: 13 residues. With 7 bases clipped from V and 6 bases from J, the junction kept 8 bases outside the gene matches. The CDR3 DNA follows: TGTGCCAGCACCGCCAGACAGGGTAATGGCTACACCTTC. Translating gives CASTARQGNGYTF.

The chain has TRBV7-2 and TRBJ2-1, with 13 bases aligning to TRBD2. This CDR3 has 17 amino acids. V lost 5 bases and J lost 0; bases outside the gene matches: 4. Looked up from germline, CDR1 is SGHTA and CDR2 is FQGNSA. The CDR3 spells CASSPWTSGSSYNEQFF. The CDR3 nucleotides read TGTGCCAGCAGCCCATGGACTAGCGGGAGCTCCTACAATGAGCAGTTCTTC.

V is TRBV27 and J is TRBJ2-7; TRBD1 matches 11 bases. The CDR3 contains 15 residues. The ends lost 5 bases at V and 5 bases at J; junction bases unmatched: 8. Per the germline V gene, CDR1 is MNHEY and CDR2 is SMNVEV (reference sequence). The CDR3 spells CASSPGTGGVDEQYF. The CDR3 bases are TGTGCCAGCAGTCCCGGGACAGGGGGTGTCGACGAGCAGTACTTC.

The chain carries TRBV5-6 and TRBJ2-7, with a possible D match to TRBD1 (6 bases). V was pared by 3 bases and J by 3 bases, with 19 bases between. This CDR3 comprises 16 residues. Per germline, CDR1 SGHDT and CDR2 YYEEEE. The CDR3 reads CASSSGTRGPNYEQYF. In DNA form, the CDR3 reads TGTGCCAGCAGCTCGGGGACACGGGGCCCAAACTACGAGCAGTACTTC.